This is a list of T cell receptor beta chains from one sample in a study of T cell responses to AZD1222 COVID-19 vaccine. The assay was immunoSEQ multiplex PCR, and TCRdb's table has in-frame clones only and misses some. The repertoire holds approximately 150,000 clones, around 83% seen once, with around 5% in the top ten. This sample comprised peripheral blood, obtained 28 days after the second AZD1222 dose. These receptor sequences come from an adult who received the AZD1222 COVID-19 vaccine. Each CDR3 is given with its conserved first and last residue. D genes are given only for firm matches. Rows give clone size only sometimes, using once, few, many, or a class for an expanded clone.

D gene,V gene,clone size,CDR3 length,J gene,CDR3 protein,CDR3 DNA
NA,TRBV29-1,NA,15,TRBJ2-7,CSVELRDNPSYEQYF,TGCAGCGTTGAACTCCGGGACAACCCCTCCTACGAGCAGTACTTC
TRBD2,TRBV10-3,NA,18,TRBJ2-1,CAIRGTSGSIGTRNEQFF,TGTGCCATCAGAGGGACTAGCGGGAGCATCGGGACTCGCAATGAGCAGTTCTTC
NA,TRBV18,once,13,TRBJ2-3,CASSPTRTDTQYF,TGTGCCAGCTCACCAACCCGGACGGATACGCAGTATTTT
NA,TRBV18,NA,14,TRBJ1-1,CASSPQDLTREAFF,TGTGCCAGCTCACCTCAGGACCTAACGCGCGAAGCTTTCTTT
NA,TRBV27,NA,13,TRBJ1-1,CASRLTGDFEAFF,TGTGCCAGCCGCCTTACGGGGGACTTTGAAGCTTTCTTT
TRBD1,TRBV13,NA,14,TRBJ1-2,CASTDRQTDYGYTF,TGTGCCAGCACGGACAGGCAGACCGACTATGGCTACACCTTC
NA,TRBV30,NA,17,TRBJ1-5,CAWSGLNSARGVEPQHF,TGTGCCTGGAGTGGTCTTAATAGCGCCAGGGGAGTAGAGCCCCAGCATTTT
TRBD1,TRBV15,NA,16,TRBJ1-1,CATSRDGTGVGTEAFF,TGTGCCACCAGCAGAGATGGGACAGGGGTGGGCACTGAAGCTTTCTTT
NA,TRBV11-3,NA,14,TRBJ2-7,CASSLNEGAYEQYF,TGTGCCAGCAGCTTAAATGAAGGGGCCTACGAGCAGTACTTC
NA,TRBV7-8,NA,15,TRBJ2-5,CASSLGPWEQETQYF,TGTGCCAGCAGCTTAGGGCCGTGGGAACAAGAGACCCAGTACTTC
NA,TRBV4-1,NA,14,TRBJ2-7,CASSPTGRSYEQYF,TGCGCCAGCAGCCCAACGGGCCGTTCCTACGAGCAGTACTTC
TRBD1,TRBV11-3,NA,15,TRBJ2-7,CASSVRDRNSYEQYF,TGTGCCAGCAGCGTCCGGGACAGGAACTCCTACGAGCAGTACTTC